The TCR beta chain under discussion was sequenced for a study of blood T cell repertoires in COVID-19. Across the whole study: Samples came from the United States, Italy and Spain, spanning acute and convalescent COVID-19. T cells, B-cell-depleted T cells, or PBMCs provided the cDNA or gDNA that served as material.

In the study's own analysis: Counts of nucleated cells, estimated from reference gene primer amplification, were obtained. Only in-frame clones appear in the TCRdb table, and some are missing; sequencing was by immunoSEQ multiplex PCR. V and J calls and clone size follow that table, whereas D and trimming were derived from the DNA. Of 55,000 or so clones in the sample, about four fifths are singletons; the top ten hold around 5.9%. The CDR3 totals 16 residues. From germline, CDR1 is MNHEY and CDR2 SVGEGT. Trimming shortened V by 1 base and J by 6 bases, and 16 bases separated the two germline ends. The sequencing sample was made of peripheral blood. V usage is TRBV6-2 or TRBV6-3 and J usage is TRBJ2-1; weak D call: TRBD2 (7 bases). The receptor's source is a human donor in a cohort sampled during active or convalescent COVID-19. The CDR3 sequence is CASSYFEGGPLNEQFF. In nucleotides, the CDR3 is TGTGCCAGCAGTTACTTTGAGGGGGGGCCACTCAATGAGCAGTTCTTC.